The sequence of this TCR beta chain was determined in a study of T-cell memory formation after mild COVID-19. Using its own MiXCR run on the 5' RACE reads, TCRdb lists one record per CDR3 protein. The sample has about 100,000 distinct CDR3 sequences, around 10% seen once. This clonotype was detected a few times. Between the trimmed V and J ends, which lost 5 bases and 1 base, there was a span of 9 bases. There are 12 residues in the CDR3. Looked up from germline, CDR1 is SQVTM and CDR2 is ANQGSEA. V gene TRBV29-1 combines with J gene TRBJ2-7; a weak D match, TRBD1 (6 bases). This receptor was obtained from a man between 18 and 35 years old who had mild COVID-19 (a few samples of this study predate the infection). Cell type and time point are not known. The sample consisted of PBMCs or a T cell subset sorted from them (not recorded which). The DNA of the CDR3 is TGCAGCGTTTGGGACATGTCCTACGAGCAGTACGTC. This sequence encodes CSVWDMSYEQYV.